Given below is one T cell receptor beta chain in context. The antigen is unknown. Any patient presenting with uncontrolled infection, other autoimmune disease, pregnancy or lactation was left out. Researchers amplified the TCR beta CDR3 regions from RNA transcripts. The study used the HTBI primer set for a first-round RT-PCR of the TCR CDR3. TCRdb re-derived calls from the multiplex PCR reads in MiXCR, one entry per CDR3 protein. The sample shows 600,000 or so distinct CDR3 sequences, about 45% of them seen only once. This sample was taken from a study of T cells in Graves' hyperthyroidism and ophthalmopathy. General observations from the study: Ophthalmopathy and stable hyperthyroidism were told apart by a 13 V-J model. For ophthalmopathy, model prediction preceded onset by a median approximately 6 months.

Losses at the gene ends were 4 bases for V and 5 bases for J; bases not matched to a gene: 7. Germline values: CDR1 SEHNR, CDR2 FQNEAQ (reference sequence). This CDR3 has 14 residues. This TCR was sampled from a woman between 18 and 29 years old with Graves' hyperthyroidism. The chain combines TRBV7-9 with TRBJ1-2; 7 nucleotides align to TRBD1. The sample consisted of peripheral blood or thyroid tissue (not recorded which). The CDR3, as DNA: TGTGCCAGCAGCTCCTGGGACAGTCTTTATGGCTACACCTTC. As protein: CASSSWDSLYGYTF.